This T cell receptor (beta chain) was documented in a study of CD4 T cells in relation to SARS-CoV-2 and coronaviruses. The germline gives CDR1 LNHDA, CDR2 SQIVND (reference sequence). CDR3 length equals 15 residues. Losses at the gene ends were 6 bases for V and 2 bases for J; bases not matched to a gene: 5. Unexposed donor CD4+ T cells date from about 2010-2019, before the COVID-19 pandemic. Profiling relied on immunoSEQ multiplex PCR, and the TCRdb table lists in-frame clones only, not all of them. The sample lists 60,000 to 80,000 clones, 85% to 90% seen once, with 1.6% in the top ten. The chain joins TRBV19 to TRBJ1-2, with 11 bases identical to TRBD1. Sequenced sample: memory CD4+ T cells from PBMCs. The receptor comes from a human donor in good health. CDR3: CASRRTGGNNYGYTF. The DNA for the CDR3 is TGTGCCAGTAGACGGACAGGGGGCAACAACTATGGCTACACCTTC.